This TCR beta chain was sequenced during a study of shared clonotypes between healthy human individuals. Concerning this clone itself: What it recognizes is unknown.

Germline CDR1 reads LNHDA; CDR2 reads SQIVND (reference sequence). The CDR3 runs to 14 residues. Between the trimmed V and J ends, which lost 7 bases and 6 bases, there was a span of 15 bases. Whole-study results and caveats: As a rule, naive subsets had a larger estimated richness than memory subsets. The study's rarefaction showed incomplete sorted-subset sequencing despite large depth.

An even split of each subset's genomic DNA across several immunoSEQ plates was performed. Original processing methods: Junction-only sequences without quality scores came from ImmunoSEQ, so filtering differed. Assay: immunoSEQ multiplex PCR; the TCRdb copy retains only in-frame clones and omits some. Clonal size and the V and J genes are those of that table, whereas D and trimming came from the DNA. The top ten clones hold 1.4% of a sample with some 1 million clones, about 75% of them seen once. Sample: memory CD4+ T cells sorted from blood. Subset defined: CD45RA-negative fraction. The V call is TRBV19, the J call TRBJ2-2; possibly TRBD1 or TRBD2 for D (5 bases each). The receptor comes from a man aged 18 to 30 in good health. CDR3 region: CASKKSRGPGELFF. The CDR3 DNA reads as TGTGCCAGTAAAAAGTCGAGGGGTCCCGGGGAGCTGTTTTTT.